A selection of T cell receptor beta chains follows, all from one sample in a study of T cell repertoires in cytomegalovirus infection. TCRdb reprocessed the reads with MiXCR, giving one entry per CDR3 protein. The profile shows under 350,000 distinct CDR3 sequences, 8% to 9.5% of them singletons. The source material was PBMCs. These TCRs come from a human donor in good health (CMV status not recorded). Some clones in this sample may be carry-over from other donors' samples. Both conserved end residues are part of each CDR3. The D gene is left open where the match is weak.

v_gene | d_gene | CDR3aa
TRBV7-8 | NA | CASSLAEAGHRVIEQYF
TRBV7-9 | NA | CASSFRDNNEQFF
TRBV6-2/TRBV6-3 | NA | CASRSGGGQETQYF
TRBV7-3 | NA | CASSLGHSSYEQYF
TRBV19 | NA | CASRTAGRENQPQHF
TRBV20-1 | NA | CSASGQYTDTQYF
TRBV5-5 | NA | CASRGDMNTEAFF
TRBV29-1 | NA | CSVGEGTLNQPQHF
TRBV6-1 | TRBD2 | CASSERIAGGLTDTQYF
TRBV29-1 | TRBD1 | CSVARTGGEQYF
TRBV11-2 | TRBD2 | CASSEILAAVEQYF
TRBV7-2 | NA | CASSPLGTVANYGYTF
TRBV18 | TRBD1 | CASSPAGQVLQPLHF
TRBV7-2 | NA | CASSPRQSSSTDTQYF
TRBV7-2 | NA | CASSLGPSLGYEQYF
TRBV11-2 | NA | CASSLQGGNTQYF
TRBV7-9 | NA | CASSLVGAHNQPQHF
TRBV12-3/TRBV12-4 | TRBD1 | CASSLAGQGNYGYTF
TRBV7-3 | TRBD2 | CASSPNPGGPISGANVLTF
TRBV28 | TRBD1 | CASSLGQGVDEQFF
TRBV25-1 | NA | CASSEYSGRRQFF
TRBV25-1 | NA | CASSELDSNEQYF
TRBV5-1 | NA | CASSLGAEETQYF
TRBV11-2 | NA | CATSPGTDGNEKLFF
TRBV19 | NA | CASRGGRERRGTDTQYF
TRBV7-8 | NA | CASSPKGGSGNTIYF
TRBV3-1 | NA | CASSHRGTGAHYGYTF
TRBV7-4 | NA | CASTKADYNSPLHF
TRBV12-3/TRBV12-4 | TRBD2 | CASSLGGGAGTDTQYF
TRBV7-8 | NA | CASSLGWGAGTGELFF
TRBV30 | NA | CAWSSGNEQFF
TRBV7-2 | NA | CASSGGTNRNEKLFF
TRBV24-1 | NA | CATRLGGRDEQFF
TRBV19 | NA | CASSFLTGELFF
TRBV2 | NA | CASSAPFVYEQYF
TRBV9 | TRBD2 | CASSVGQRGSTDTQYF
TRBV4-2 | TRBD1 | CASSQRQGLANYGYTF
TRBV7-9 | TRBD1 | CASSPTGAYEQYF
TRBV27 | NA | CASSLPKGEQFF
TRBV7-9 | NA | CASSSGRAGGELFF
TRBV9 | TRBD1 | CASSATWTGLSGNTIYF
TRBV7-4 | NA | CASSLSGKNSPLHF
TRBV4-3 | TRBD2 | CASSQEDPRLGSGIRDEQFF
TRBV7-2 | TRBD1 | CASSTRTGRNEQYF
TRBV2 | TRBD2 | CASSEALRGGVGGANVLTF
TRBV7-6 | NA | CASSSGTPNTNTGELFF
TRBV7-2 | TRBD2 | CASSFTGGYNEQFF
TRBV6-2/TRBV6-3 | TRBD2 | CASRLSGGLQETQYF
TRBV4-2 | NA | CASSQDSSGEQFF
TRBV7-2 | NA | CASSLTRGDTQYF
TRBV7-2 | NA | CASSSYDANTGELFF
TRBV6-2/TRBV6-3 | NA | CASSYRRGNTEAFF
TRBV4-3 | TRBD1 | CASSQWTGPYEQYF
TRBV6-2/TRBV6-3 | TRBD2 | CASRRSGSTYEQYF
TRBV29-1 | NA | CSAGGSQTNEQFF
TRBV7-7 | NA | CASSSNFGDTQYF
TRBV5-5 | TRBD2 | CASSLVLGPAGGLRTQYF
TRBV6-2/TRBV6-3 | NA | CASSYFPLGQMNTEAFF
TRBV5-1 | NA | CASSSNSGANVLTF